Listed below are T cell receptor beta chains from one sample, sequenced in a study of T cell repertoires in cytomegalovirus infection. TCRdb reprocessed the reads via MiXCR and lists one record per CDR3 protein. The table has approximately 500,000 distinct CDR3 sequences, 25% to 35% seen once. Their specific antigens are unknown. The sequencing used cultured PBMCs, collected from culture after CMV antigen stimulation. The origin of the receptors is a human donor in good health (CMV status not recorded). Some clones in this sample may be carry-over from other donors' samples. Both conserved end residues are part of each CDR3. D genes are given only for firm matches. Rows give clone size only sometimes, using once, few, many, or a class for an expanded clone.

J gene: TRBJ2-2; D gene: TRBD1; V gene: TRBV7-3; clone size: few; CDR3 protein: CASSGTGGSGELFF; CDR3 DNA: TGTGCCAGCAGTGGGACAGGGGGCTCCGGGGAGCTGTTTTTT
J gene: TRBJ1-2; D gene: NA; V gene: TRBV6-6; clone size: NA; CDR3 protein: CASSYDGTRYGYTF; CDR3 DNA: TGTGCCAGCAGTTACGACGGGACACGTTATGGCTACACCTTC
J gene: TRBJ1-6; D gene: NA; V gene: TRBV14; clone size: few; CDR3 protein: CASSQEPDNSPLHF; CDR3 DNA: TGTGCCAGCAGCCAAGAACCCGATAATTCACCCCTCCACTTT
J gene: TRBJ1-1; D gene: NA; V gene: TRBV7-2; clone size: NA; CDR3 protein: CASSLSPVNARAEAFF; CDR3 DNA: TGTGCCAGCAGCCTATCCCCTGTGAACGCCCGGGCTGAAGCTTTCTTT
J gene: TRBJ2-3; D gene: TRBD2; V gene: TRBV7-2; clone size: NA; CDR3 protein: CASSQMLAGVDTQYF; CDR3 DNA: TGTGCCAGCAGCCAGATGCTAGCGGGCGTGGATACGCAGTATTTT
J gene: TRBJ1-4; D gene: TRBD1; V gene: TRBV29-1; clone size: NA; CDR3 protein: CSAGQDLNEKLFF; CDR3 DNA: TGCAGCGCTGGACAGGACCTTAATGAAAAACTGTTTTTT
J gene: TRBJ1-2; D gene: TRBD1; V gene: TRBV7-2; clone size: many; CDR3 protein: CASSPGTGPGYTF; CDR3 DNA: TGTGCCAGCAGCCCGGGGACAGGTCCGGGCTACACCTTC
J gene: TRBJ2-3; D gene: TRBD1; V gene: TRBV15; clone size: few; CDR3 protein: CATSRDTGADTQYF; CDR3 DNA: TGTGCCACCAGCAGGGACACAGGGGCAGATACGCAGTATTTT
J gene: TRBJ2-2; D gene: NA; V gene: TRBV7-3; clone size: NA; CDR3 protein: CASRPGGAGELFF; CDR3 DNA: TGTGCCAGCAGGCCGGGCGGCGCCGGGGAGCTGTTTTTT
J gene: TRBJ2-1; D gene: NA; V gene: TRBV6-6; clone size: few; CDR3 protein: CASSSRETYNEQFF; CDR3 DNA: TGTGCCAGCAGCTCCAGGGAAACCTACAATGAGCAGTTCTTC
J gene: TRBJ2-7; D gene: TRBD1; V gene: TRBV19; clone size: NA; CDR3 protein: CASSTTGVDYEQYF; CDR3 DNA: TGTGCCAGTAGTACGACAGGGGTCGACTACGAGCAGTACTTC
J gene: TRBJ1-1; D gene: NA; V gene: TRBV7-3; clone size: few; CDR3 protein: CASSRTAGAPNTEAFF; CDR3 DNA: TGTGCCAGCAGCCGAACGGCGGGGGCGCCGAACACTGAAGCTTTCTTT
J gene: TRBJ1-1; D gene: NA; V gene: TRBV10-3; clone size: few; CDR3 protein: CAISVDRNLNTEAFF; CDR3 DNA: TGTGCCATCAGTGTTGACAGGAACTTGAACACTGAAGCTTTCTTT
J gene: TRBJ2-2; D gene: TRBD2; V gene: TRBV12-5; clone size: NA; CDR3 protein: CASGSGGTSATGELFF; CDR3 DNA: TGTGCTAGTGGTTCAGGGGGGACTAGCGCGACCGGGGAGCTGTTTTTT
J gene: TRBJ2-2; D gene: NA; V gene: TRBV7-9; clone size: few; CDR3 protein: CASSAPLGGSGELFF; CDR3 DNA: TGTGCCAGCAGCGCCCCATTAGGGGGATCCGGGGAGCTGTTTTTT
J gene: TRBJ1-6; D gene: NA; V gene: TRBV7-2; clone size: many; CDR3 protein: CASSPGRLRERNSPLHF; CDR3 DNA: TGTGCCAGCAGTCCCGGACGGCTCAGGGAAAGGAATTCACCCCTCCACTTT
J gene: TRBJ2-6; D gene: NA; V gene: TRBV5-4; clone size: NA; CDR3 protein: CASADWSGANVLTF; CDR3 DNA: TGTGCCAGCGCTGATTGGTCCGGGGCCAACGTCCTGACTTTC
J gene: TRBJ1-1; D gene: NA; V gene: TRBV7-2; clone size: many; CDR3 protein: CASSSRPASGTEAFF; CDR3 DNA: TGTGCCAGCAGCTCGCGACCCGCGTCAGGCACTGAAGCTTTCTTT
J gene: TRBJ2-7; D gene: NA; V gene: TRBV12-3/TRBV12-4; clone size: few; CDR3 protein: CASSFGPPDFTYEQYF; CDR3 DNA: TGTGCCAGCAGCTTTGGCCCTCCGGACTTTACCTACGAGCAGTACTTC
J gene: TRBJ2-2; D gene: TRBD2; V gene: TRBV10-3; clone size: NA; CDR3 protein: CAISDPGGRGAGELFF; CDR3 DNA: TGTGCCATCAGTGATCCGGGCGGGAGGGGTGCCGGGGAGCTGTTTTTT
J gene: TRBJ1-2; D gene: NA; V gene: TRBV30; clone size: NA; CDR3 protein: CAWSEGRVNYGYTF; CDR3 DNA: TGTGCCTGGAGTGAAGGCAGGGTTAACTATGGCTACACCTTC
J gene: TRBJ2-1; D gene: TRBD2; V gene: TRBV20-1; clone size: NA; CDR3 protein: CSAPGVASGSDEQFF; CDR3 DNA: TGCAGTGCCCCCGGGGTGGCTAGCGGGAGTGATGAGCAGTTCTTC
J gene: TRBJ1-3; D gene: NA; V gene: TRBV7-2; clone size: NA; CDR3 protein: CASSLGGRETIYF; CDR3 DNA: TGTGCCAGCAGCTTAGGGGGCAGGGAAACCATATATTTT
J gene: TRBJ2-1; D gene: NA; V gene: TRBV6-5; clone size: NA; CDR3 protein: CASSYFGLQGTYNEQFF; CDR3 DNA: TGTGCCAGCAGTTACTTTGGACTTCAGGGCACCTACAATGAGCAGTTCTTC
J gene: TRBJ2-2; D gene: TRBD2; V gene: TRBV14; clone size: NA; CDR3 protein: CASSLNPAGVVGELFF; CDR3 DNA: TGTGCCAGCAGCCTAAATCCAGCGGGAGTTGTCGGGGAGCTGTTTTTT